Listed here are 21 T cell receptor beta chains from one sample, sequenced in a study of blood T cell repertoires in COVID-19. The data were produced by immunoSEQ multiplex PCR, yet TCRdb's version contains in-frame clones alone and is incomplete. The sample contains about 87,000 clones, 86% of which appear only once. Sequencing was done on a sample of peripheral blood. Receptors originate from a human donor in a cohort sampled during active COVID-19.

CDR3 DNA: TGTGCCTGGACAGGGGCCACCTACGAGCAGTACTTC. This gives the protein CAWTGATYEQYF. This chain uses TRBV30 with TRBJ2-7; D may be TRBD1 (6 bases). The ends were cut back, 4 bases at V and 2 bases at J, with 9 bases in the middle. The CDR3 is made up of 12 amino acids. Germline loops: CDR1 GTSNPN, CDR2 SVGIG (reference sequence). Looking up the rest from reference TRBV30 and TRBJ2-7 gives the full variable domain: SQTIHQWPATLVQPVGSPLSLECTVEGTSNPNLYWYRQAAGRGLQLLFYSVGIGQISSEVPQNLSASRPQDRQFILSSKKLLLSDSGFYLCAWTGATYEQYFGPGTRLTVT.

A note on this clone: Within the sample, other DNA sequences also encode this same CDR3. The rearrangement joins TRBV5-6 to TRBJ1-2, with D perhaps TRBD1 (6 bases). Germline V gene lookup returns CDR1 SGHDT and CDR2 YYEEEE. The CDR3 has 15 amino acids. V lost 1 base, J lost 0 bases, and 10 bases lay in between. Written as DNA, the CDR3 is TGTGCCAGCAGCTTGTCACAGGGCCCTAACTATGGCTACACCTTC. It codes for CASSLSQGPNYGYTF.

The chain joins TRBV10-3 to TRBJ2-5; 10 nucleotides align to TRBD1. The V segment lost 4 bases and the J segment 1 base; nucleotides outside the gene matches: 0. Germline CDR1 reads ENHRY; CDR2 reads SYGVKD. The CDR3 consists of 14 residues. CDR3 protein: CAISGDRGQETQYF. The CDR3 nucleotides read TGTGCCATCAGTGGGGACAGGGGCCAAGAGACCCAGTACTTC.

This sequence joins TRBV7-2 and TRBJ2-7; TRBD2 might be the D (6 bases). CDR3 size: 14 residues. Germline lookup yields CDR1 SGHTA and CDR2 FQGNSA. Trimming left V 3 bases short and J 3 bases short, with 12 bases between. The CDR3 region is CASSFTSRNYEQYF. In DNA form, the CDR3 reads TGTGCCAGCAGCTTCACTAGCCGTAACTACGAGCAGTACTTC.

The gene calls are TRBV28 and TRBJ2-3; possibly TRBD1 for D (5 bases). This CDR3 has 14 amino acids. CDR1 MDHEN and CDR2 SYDVKM come from the germline V gene. V lost 4 bases and J lost 0, with 8 bases in between. The CDR3 nucleotides read TGTGCCAGCAGTTCAGGGATTAGCACAGATACGCAGTATTTT. It yields the protein CASSSGISTDTQYF.

This clone turned up a few times. The rearrangement joins TRBV11-1 to TRBJ2-1; unclear D gene. The CDR3 is 16 residues long. The V end lost 3 bases, the J end lost 0 bases, and 12 bases lay between the germline ends. Germline V gives CDR1 SGHAT, CDR2 FQDESV (reference sequence). CDR3 DNA: TGTGCCAGCAGCTTGTCGTTTACGAGCTCCTACAATGAGCAGTTCTTC. The encoded protein is CASSLSFTSSYNEQFF.

This clone was seen a single time. The V gene is TRBV5-1, the J gene TRBJ2-3; the match to TRBD2 covers 9 bases. The CDR3 is made up of 14 amino acids. Germline trimming cut 4 bases from V and 7 bases from J; bases unmatched to any gene: 7. Germline lookup yields CDR1 SGHRS and CDR2 YFSETQ. The chain's CDR3 is CASSRREGLNTQYF. The CDR3 DNA reads as TGCGCCAGCAGCCGGCGGGAGGGCCTAAATACGCAGTATTTT. The full variable domain, completed using reference TRBV5-1 and TRBJ2-3, is KAGVTQTPRYLIKTRGQQVTLSCSPISGHRSVSWYQQTPGQGLQFLFEYFSETQRNKGNFPGRFSGRQFSNSRSEMNVSTLELGDSALYLCASSRREGLNTQYFGPGTRLTVL.

This sequence joins TRBV4-3 and TRBJ1-1; 11 bases are shared with TRBD1. This CDR3 region has 18 residues. Germline CDR1 reads LGHNA; CDR2 reads YSLEER. V was pared by 0 bases and J by 1 base, with 7 bases of the junction left unmatched. CDR3 sequence: CASSQDWGQGVRNTEAFF. CDR3 bases: TGCGCCAGCAGCCAAGATTGGGGACAGGGGGTGCGGAACACTGAAGCTTTCTTT.

The rearrangement joins TRBV11-2 to TRBJ2-7, with TRBD1 as a possible D gene (6 bases). Germline V gene sequence: CDR1 SGHAT, CDR2 FQNNGV. The CDR3 runs to 16 residues. V dropped 5 bases and J dropped 2 bases, with 19 bases sitting between them. The CDR3 nucleotides are TGTGCCAGCAGCCTGACTGCTGGGGGCTCCGCCTACGAGCAGTACTTC. This codes for CASSLTAGGSAYEQYF.

In this sample, this clone turned up once. DNA of the CDR3: TGTGCCAGCAGACTAGACTTAACCGGGGAGCTGTTTTTT. Translating gives CASRLDLTGELFF. The chain recombines TRBV6-5 with TRBJ2-2; weak D call: TRBD2 (5 bases). V lost 6 bases and J 5 bases, leaving 10 bases between the germline ends. The CDR3 runs to 13 residues. Per germline, CDR1 MNHEY and CDR2 SVGAGI.

This clone was seen a single time. V gene TRBV5-4 combines with J gene TRBJ1-1; D uncertain. V shed 0 bases and J shed 6 bases, with 9 bases lying between them. Germline assignment: CDR1 SGHNT and CDR2 YYREEE (reference sequence). The CDR3 is made up of 13 amino acids. The CDR3 region has the DNA TGTGCCAGCAGCTTGGGTTTCGGGGCTGAAGCTTTCTTT. Translating gives CASSLGFGAEAFF.

The genes are TRBV7-8 and TRBJ2-7; 10 bases line up with TRBD2. Germline values: CDR1 SGHVS, CDR2 FQNEAQ. The CDR3 spans 16 residues. Losses at the gene ends were 5 bases for V and 0 bases for J; bases not matched to a gene: 7. The DNA of the CDR3 is TGTGCCAGCAGCGAAGCTAGCGGGAGTGCCTCCTACGAGCAGTACTTC. It codes for CASSEASGSASYEQYF.

This clone appeared a single time. The V and J genes are TRBV30 and TRBJ1-4, with TRBD1 as a possible D gene (6 bases). Germline-derived CDR1 and CDR2 are GTSNPN and SVGIG (reference sequence). The length of the CDR3 is 12 residues. Trimming took 4 bases from V and 7 from J, leaving 10 bases between them. CDR3 DNA sequence: TGTGCCTGGAACAGGGATGGTGAAAAACTGTTTTTT. It encodes CAWNRDGEKLFF.

The chain links TRBV11-2 to TRBJ2-7, with 14 bases matching TRBD2. Germline CDR1 reads SGHAT; CDR2 reads FQNNGV. The J segment lost 3 bases and the V segment lost 5 bases, leaving 12 bases of the junction unmatched. The CDR3 loop spans 18 amino acids. CDR3 bases: TGTGCCAGCAGCCGGGGGACTAGCGGGAGCACACTCTACTACGAGCAGTACTTC. Encoded protein: CASSRGTSGSTLYYEQYF.

This chain uses TRBV25-1 with TRBJ2-7, with TRBD1 identical over 10 bases. Germline values: CDR1 MGHDK, CDR2 SYGVNS. With V trimmed by 3 bases and J by 4 bases, 3 bases remained unmatched. The CDR3 covers 14 residues. Here the CDR3 DNA reads TGTGCCAGCAGTGACTGGGACAGGGGTTACGAGCAGTACTTC. It encodes CASSDWDRGYEQYF.

The chain is built from TRBV5-1 and TRBJ1-1; 11 bases line up with TRBD1. Per germline, CDR1 SGHRS and CDR2 YFSETQ. Losses at the gene ends were 0 bases for V and 7 bases for J; bases not matched to a gene: 5. The CDR3 loop spans 15 amino acids. CDR3 in DNA: TGCGCCAGCAGCTTGGAGGGACAGGGGGTGGGTGAAGCTTTCTTT. Encoded protein: CASSLEGQGVGEAFF.

The rearrangement uses TRBV27 and TRBJ1-6, with 9 bases lining up with TRBD1. This CDR3 comprises 16 residues. Germline values: CDR1 MNHEY, CDR2 SMNVEV (reference sequence). Germline trimming cut 2 bases from V and 7 bases from J; bases unmatched to any gene: 6. For the CDR3, the DNA is TGTGCCAGCAGTTTACGGGGGACAGGGCGGAATTCACCCCTCCACTTT. Translation gives CASSLRGTGRNSPLHF.

This chain uses TRBV27 with TRBJ2-7; TRBD2 matches at 12 bases. With V trimmed by 3 bases and J by 5 bases, 8 bases remained unmatched. CDR3 size: 16 residues. Germline V lookup: CDR1 MNHEY, CDR2 SMNVEV (reference sequence). CDR3 DNA sequence: TGTGCCAGCAGTTTTGGGACTAGCGGGCCCAGCGACGAGCAGTACTTC. Amino acids: CASSFGTSGPSDEQYF.

The chain recombines TRBV7-9 with TRBJ1-2, with D possibly matching TRBD1 (6 bases). CDR3 length: 15 amino acids. In germline, CDR1 is SEHNR, CDR2 FQNEAQ (reference sequence). V was trimmed by 4 bases and J by 3 bases, leaving 15 bases between them. The CDR3 DNA is TGTGCCAGCAGCTCCCCCTCACAGGGACACTATGGCTACACCTTC. Its translation: CASSSPSQGHYGYTF. The variable domain in full, with the rest retrieved from reference TRBV7-9 and TRBJ1-2, is DTGVSQNPRHKITKRGQNVTFRCDPISEHNRLYWYRQTLGQGPEFLTYFQNEAQLEKSRLLSDRFSAERPKGSFSTLEIQRTEQGDSAMYLCASSSPSQGHYGYTFGSGTRLTVV.

V usage is TRBV4-1 and J usage is TRBJ2-7, with TRBD2 matching 8 bases. V lost 0 bases, J lost 6 bases, and 10 bases stayed unmatched. From germline, CDR1 is MGHRA and CDR2 YSYEKL. The CDR3 has 16 amino acids. The CDR3 sequence is CASSQDISASGGEQYF. Written as DNA, the CDR3 is TGCGCCAGCAGCCAAGATATTTCGGCCAGCGGGGGCGAGCAGTACTTC.

The V call is TRBV28, the J call TRBJ2-7; 10 nucleotides match TRBD1. The germline V gene encodes CDR1 MDHEN and CDR2 SYDVKM. Trimming removed 7 bases from V and 7 bases from J; junction bases left unmatched: 16. This CDR3 is 16 amino acids long. CDR3 region: CASTSGEGTGAREQYF. The CDR3 nucleotides are TGTGCCAGCACCTCGGGCGAGGGGACAGGGGCGCGGGAGCAGTACTTC.